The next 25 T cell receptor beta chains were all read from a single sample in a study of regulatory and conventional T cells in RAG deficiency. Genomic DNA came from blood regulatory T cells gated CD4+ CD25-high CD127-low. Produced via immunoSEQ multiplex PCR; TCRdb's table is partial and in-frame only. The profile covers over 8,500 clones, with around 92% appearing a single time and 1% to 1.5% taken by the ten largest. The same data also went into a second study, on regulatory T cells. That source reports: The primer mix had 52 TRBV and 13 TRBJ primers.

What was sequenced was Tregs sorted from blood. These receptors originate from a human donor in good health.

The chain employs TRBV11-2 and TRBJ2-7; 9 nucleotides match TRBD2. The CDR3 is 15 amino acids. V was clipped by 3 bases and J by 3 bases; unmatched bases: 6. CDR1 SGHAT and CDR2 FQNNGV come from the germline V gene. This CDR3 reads CASSFPSGTVYEQYF. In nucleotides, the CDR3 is TGTGCCAGCAGCTTCCCTAGCGGGACTGTCTACGAGCAGTACTTC. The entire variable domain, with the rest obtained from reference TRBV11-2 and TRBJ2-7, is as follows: EAGVAQSPRYKIIEKRQSVAFWCNPISGHATLYWYQQILGQGPKLLIQFQNNGVVDDSQLPKDRFSAERLKGVDSTLKIQPAKLEDSAVYLCASSFPSGTVYEQYFGPGTRLTVT.

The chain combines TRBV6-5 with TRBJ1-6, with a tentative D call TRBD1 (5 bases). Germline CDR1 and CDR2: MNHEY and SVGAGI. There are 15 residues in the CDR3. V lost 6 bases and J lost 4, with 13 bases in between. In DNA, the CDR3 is TGTGCCAGCAGGTCAGAGGGGTCGTATAATTCACCCCTCCACTTT. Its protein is CASRSEGSYNSPLHF.

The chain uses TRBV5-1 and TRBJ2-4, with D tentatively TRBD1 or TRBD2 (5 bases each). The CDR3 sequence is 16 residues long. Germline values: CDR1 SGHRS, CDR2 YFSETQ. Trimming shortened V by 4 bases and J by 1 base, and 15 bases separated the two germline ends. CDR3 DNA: TGCGCCAGCAGCCCCGTGGGGGAGAGGGCCAAAAACATTCAGTACTTC. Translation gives CASSPVGERAKNIQYF. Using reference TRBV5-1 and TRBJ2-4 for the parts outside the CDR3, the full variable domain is KAGVTQTPRYLIKTRGQQVTLSCSPISGHRSVSWYQQTPGQGLQFLFEYFSETQRNKGNFPGRFSGRQFSNSRSEMNVSTLELGDSALYLCASSPVGERAKNIQYFGAGTRLSVL.

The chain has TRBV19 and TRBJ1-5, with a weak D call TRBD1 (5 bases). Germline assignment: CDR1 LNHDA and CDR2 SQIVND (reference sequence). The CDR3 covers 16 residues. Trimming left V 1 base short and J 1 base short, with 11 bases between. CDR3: CASSIGGTWSNQPQHF. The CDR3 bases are TGTGCCAGTAGTATAGGGGGCACGTGGAGCAATCAGCCCCAGCATTTT. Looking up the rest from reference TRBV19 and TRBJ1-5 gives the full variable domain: DGGITQSPKYLFRKEGQNVTLSCEQNLNHDAMYWYRQDPGQGLRLIYYSQIVNDFQKGDIAEGYSVSREKKESFPLTVTSAQKNPTAFYLCASSIGGTWSNQPQHFGDGTRLSIL.

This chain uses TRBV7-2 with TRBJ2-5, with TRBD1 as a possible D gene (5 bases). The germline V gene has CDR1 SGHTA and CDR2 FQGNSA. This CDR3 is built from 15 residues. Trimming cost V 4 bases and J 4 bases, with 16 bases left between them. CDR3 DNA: TGTGCCAGCAGCTATCCAGGACAAGCTATAGAGACCCAGTACTTC. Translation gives CASSYPGQAIETQYF.

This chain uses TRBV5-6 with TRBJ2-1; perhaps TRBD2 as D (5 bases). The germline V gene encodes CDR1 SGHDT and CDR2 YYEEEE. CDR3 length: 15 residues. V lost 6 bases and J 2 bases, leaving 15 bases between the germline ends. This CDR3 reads CASTVTPGTYNEQFF. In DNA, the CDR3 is TGTGCCAGCACTGTCACGCCGGGAACCTACAATGAGCAGTTCTTC.

CDR3 nucleotide sequence: TGTGCCAGCAGCTTGCCGGGACAGGTTAGCTCCTACGAGCAGTACTTC. Translation gives CASSLPGQVSSYEQYF. The J gene is TRBJ2-7, the V gene TRBV7-8; 8 bases map to TRBD1. The CDR3 is made up of 16 amino acids. J was trimmed by 0 bases and V by 3 bases; bases with no gene match: 7. Germline V gives CDR1 SGHVS, CDR2 FQNEAQ.

For the CDR3, the DNA is TGTGCCAGCAGCCCACGTTGGGACAGGGATTACAATGAGCAGTTCTTC. Protein product: CASSPRWDRDYNEQFF. The V gene is TRBV6-4, the J gene TRBJ2-1, with 9 nucleotides matching TRBD1. CDR1 is MRHNA and CDR2 is SNTAGT in the germline V gene. The CDR3 loop spans 16 amino acids. V gave up 6 bases and J gave up 4 bases; unmatched junction bases: 10.

The CDR3: CASSATGAGANVLTF. CDR3 bases: TGCGCCAGCAGTGCGACAGGGGCTGGGGCCAACGTCCTGACTTTC. V usage is TRBV10-1 and J usage is TRBJ2-6, with TRBD1 matching over 8 bases. V lost 4 bases and J lost 2; bases outside the gene matches: 1. The CDR3 loop spans 15 amino acids. Germline assignment: CDR1 WNHNN and CDR2 SYGVQD (reference sequence).

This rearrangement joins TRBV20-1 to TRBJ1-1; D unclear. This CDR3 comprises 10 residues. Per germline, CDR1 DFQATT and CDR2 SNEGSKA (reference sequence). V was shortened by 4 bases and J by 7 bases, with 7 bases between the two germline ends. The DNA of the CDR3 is TGCAGTGCTACCTGGGGTGAAGCTTTCTTT. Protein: CSATWGEAFF.

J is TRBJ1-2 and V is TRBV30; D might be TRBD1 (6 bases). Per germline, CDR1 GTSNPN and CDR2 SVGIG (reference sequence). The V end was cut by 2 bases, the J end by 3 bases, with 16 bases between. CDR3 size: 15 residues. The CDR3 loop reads CAWSLRGAQDYGYTF. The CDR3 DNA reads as TGTGCCTGGAGTTTGAGGGGGGCGCAGGACTATGGCTACACCTTC.

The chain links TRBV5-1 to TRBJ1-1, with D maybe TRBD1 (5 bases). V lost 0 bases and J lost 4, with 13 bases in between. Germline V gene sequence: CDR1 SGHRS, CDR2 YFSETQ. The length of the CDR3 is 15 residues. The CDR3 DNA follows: TGCGCCAGCAGCTTGGCCGGACCAGGGTTCACTGAAGCTTTCTTT. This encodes CASSLAGPGFTEAFF.

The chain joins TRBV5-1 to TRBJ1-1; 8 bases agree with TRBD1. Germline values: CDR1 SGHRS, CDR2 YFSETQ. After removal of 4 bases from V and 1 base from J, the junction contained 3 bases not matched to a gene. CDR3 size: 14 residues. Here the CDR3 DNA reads TGCGCCAGCAGCGAGACAGGGGCGAACACTGAAGCTTTCTTT. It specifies CASSETGANTEAFF.

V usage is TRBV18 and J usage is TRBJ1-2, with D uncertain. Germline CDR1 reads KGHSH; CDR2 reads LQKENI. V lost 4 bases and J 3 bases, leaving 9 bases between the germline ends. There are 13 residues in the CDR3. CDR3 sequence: CASSLSRDYGYTF. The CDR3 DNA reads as TGTGCCAGCTCACTGAGCCGGGACTATGGCTACACCTTC.

The DNA for the CDR3 is TGTGCCAGCAGTGAACGGACTGTCAGCTCCTACAATGAGCAGTTCTTC. This gives the protein CASSERTVSSYNEQFF. The chain has TRBV2 and TRBJ2-1; D is possibly TRBD2 (5 bases). The V and J ends lost 2 bases and 0 bases respectively, with 11 bases between them. CDR3 length equals 16 residues. CDR1 and CDR2 from the germline V gene are SNHLY and FYNNEI.

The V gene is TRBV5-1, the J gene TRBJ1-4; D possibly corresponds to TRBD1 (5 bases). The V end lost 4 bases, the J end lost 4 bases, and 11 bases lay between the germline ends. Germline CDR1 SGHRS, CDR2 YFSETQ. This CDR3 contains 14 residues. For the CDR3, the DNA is TGCGCCAGCAGCCTGGGACTTAGTAATGAAAAACTGTTTTTT. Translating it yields CASSLGLSNEKLFF.

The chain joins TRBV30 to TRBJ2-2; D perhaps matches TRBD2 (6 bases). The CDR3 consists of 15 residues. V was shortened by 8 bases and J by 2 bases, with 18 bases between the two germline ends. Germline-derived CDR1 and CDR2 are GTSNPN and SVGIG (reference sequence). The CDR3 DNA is TGTGCCGGAACTTTCGGGAGACTAAACACCGGGGAGCTGTTTTTT. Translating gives CAGTFGRLNTGELFF.

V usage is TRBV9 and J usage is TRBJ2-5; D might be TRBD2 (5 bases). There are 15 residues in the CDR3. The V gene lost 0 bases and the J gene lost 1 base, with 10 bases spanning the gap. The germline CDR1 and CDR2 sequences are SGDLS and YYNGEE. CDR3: CASSVAAGLQETQYF. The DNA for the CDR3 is TGTGCCAGCAGCGTAGCGGCGGGCCTCCAAGAGACCCAGTACTTC.

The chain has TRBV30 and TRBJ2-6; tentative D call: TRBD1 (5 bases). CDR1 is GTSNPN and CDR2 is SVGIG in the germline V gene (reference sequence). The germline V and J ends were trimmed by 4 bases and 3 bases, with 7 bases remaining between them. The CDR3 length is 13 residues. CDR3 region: CAWKGNGANVLTF. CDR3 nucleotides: TGTGCCTGGAAGGGGAATGGGGCCAACGTCCTGACTTTC.

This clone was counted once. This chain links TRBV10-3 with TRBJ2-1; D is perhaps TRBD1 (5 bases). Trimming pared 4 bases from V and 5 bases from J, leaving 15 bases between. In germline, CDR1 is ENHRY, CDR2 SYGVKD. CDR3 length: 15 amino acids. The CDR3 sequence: CAISAHGRADNEQFF. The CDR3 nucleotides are TGTGCCATCAGTGCACACGGCAGGGCAGACAATGAGCAGTTCTTC.

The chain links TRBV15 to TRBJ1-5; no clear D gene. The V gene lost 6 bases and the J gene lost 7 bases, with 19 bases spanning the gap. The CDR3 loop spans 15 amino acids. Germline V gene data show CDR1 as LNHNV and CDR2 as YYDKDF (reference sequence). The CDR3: CATRSDRIVGQPQHF. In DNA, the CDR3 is TGTGCCACCAGATCGGACCGTATCGTGGGGCAGCCCCAGCATTTT. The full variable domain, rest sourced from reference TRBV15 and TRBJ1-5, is DAMVIQNPRYQVTQFGKPVTLSCSQTLNHNVMYWYQQKSSQAPKLLFHYYDKDFNNEADTPDNFQSRRPNTSFCFLDIRSPGLGDTAMYLCATRSDRIVGQPQHFGDGTRLSIL.

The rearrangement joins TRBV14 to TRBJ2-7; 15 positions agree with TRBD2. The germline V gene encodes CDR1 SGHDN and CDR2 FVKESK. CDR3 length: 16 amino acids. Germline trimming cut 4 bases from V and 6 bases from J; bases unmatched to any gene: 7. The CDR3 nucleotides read TGTGCCAGCAGCCGCGGACTAGCGGGAGGGCTCCTCGAGCAGTACTTC. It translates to CASSRGLAGGLLEQYF. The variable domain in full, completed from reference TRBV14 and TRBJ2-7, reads EAGVTQFPSHSVIEKGQTVTLRCDPISGHDNLYWYRRVMGKEIKFLLHFVKESKQDESGMPNNRFLAERTGGTYSTLKVQPAELEDSGVYFCASSRGLAGGLLEQYFGPGTRLTVT.

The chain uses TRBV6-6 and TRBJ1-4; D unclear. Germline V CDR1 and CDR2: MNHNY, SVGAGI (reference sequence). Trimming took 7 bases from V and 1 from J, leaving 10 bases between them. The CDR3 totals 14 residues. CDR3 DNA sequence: TGTGCCAGCAACCGTGGGTTAACTAATGAAAAACTGTTTTTT. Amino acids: CASNRGLTNEKLFF.

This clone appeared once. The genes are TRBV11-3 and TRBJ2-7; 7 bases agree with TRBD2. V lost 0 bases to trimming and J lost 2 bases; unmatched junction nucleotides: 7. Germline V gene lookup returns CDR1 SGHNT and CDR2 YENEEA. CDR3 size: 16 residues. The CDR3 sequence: CASSLDPQRGAYEQYF. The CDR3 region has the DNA TGTGCCAGCAGCTTAGATCCCCAGCGGGGTGCCTACGAGCAGTACTTC.

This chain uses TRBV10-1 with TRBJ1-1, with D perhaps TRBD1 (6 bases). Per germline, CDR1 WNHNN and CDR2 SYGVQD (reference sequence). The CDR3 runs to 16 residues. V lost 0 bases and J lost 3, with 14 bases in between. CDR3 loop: CASSESLSGADTEAFF. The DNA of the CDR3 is TGCGCCAGCAGTGAGTCGTTGTCGGGGGCGGACACTGAAGCTTTCTTT.